The table lists the clone carrying this T cell receptor (beta chain) with a count of one. Its antigen remains unidentified. These data belong to a study of cytomegalovirus exposure and HLA in healthy donors. The study, taken as a whole, reports: Altogether, 160 or so TCR beta chains were recorded as cytomegalovirus-associated.

The PCR was carried out with 60 Vbeta primers and 13 Jbeta primers. Assay used: immunoSEQ multiplex PCR; TCRdb lists only in-frame clones, some missing. This table has over 200,000 clones, over 60% appearing once. This CDR3 comprises 15 residues. V was pared by 4 bases and J by 4 bases, with 8 bases of the junction left unmatched. The V gene's germline CDR1 is SGHNT and CDR2 YENEEA. The sequence derives from a male donor in good health and CMV-seronegative. The sample was PBMCs. The chain links TRBV11-3 to TRBJ2-3; 7 nucleotides align to TRBD2. The CDR3 reads CASSSRGSSSDTQYF. CDR3 sequence (DNA): TGTGCCAGCAGCTCGCGGGGGAGTTCCTCAGATACGCAGTATTTT.